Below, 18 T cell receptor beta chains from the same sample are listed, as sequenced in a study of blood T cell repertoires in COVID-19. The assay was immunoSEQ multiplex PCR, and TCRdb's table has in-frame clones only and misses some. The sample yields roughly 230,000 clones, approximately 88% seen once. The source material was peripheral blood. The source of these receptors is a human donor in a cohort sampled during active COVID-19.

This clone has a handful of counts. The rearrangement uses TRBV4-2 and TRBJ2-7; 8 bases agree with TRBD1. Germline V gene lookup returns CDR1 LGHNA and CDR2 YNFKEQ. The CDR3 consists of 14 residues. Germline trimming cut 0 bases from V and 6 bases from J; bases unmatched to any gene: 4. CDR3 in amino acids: CASSQDRGPREQYF. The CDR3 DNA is TGTGCCAGCAGCCAAGACAGGGGGCCTCGCGAGCAGTACTTC.

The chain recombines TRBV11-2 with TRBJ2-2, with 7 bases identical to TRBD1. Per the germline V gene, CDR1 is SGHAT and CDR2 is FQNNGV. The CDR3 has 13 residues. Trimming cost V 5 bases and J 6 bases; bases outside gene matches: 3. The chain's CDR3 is CASSPGGSGELFF. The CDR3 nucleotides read TGTGCCAGCAGCCCAGGGGGATCCGGGGAGCTGTTTTTT.

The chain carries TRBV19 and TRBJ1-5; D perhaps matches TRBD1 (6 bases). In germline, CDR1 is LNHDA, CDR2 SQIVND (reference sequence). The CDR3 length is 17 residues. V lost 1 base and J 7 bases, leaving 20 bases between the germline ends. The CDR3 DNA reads TGTGCCAGTAGTATAGCCTACAGGGACCCCAATCGGCAGCCCCAGCATTTT. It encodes CASSIAYRDPNRQPQHF.

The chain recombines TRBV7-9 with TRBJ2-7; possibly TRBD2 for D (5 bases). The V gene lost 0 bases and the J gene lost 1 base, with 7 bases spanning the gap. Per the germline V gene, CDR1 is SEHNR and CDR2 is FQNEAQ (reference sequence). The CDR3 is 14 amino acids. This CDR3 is CASSLATISYEQYF. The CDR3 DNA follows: TGTGCCAGCAGCTTAGCGACTATTTCCTACGAGCAGTACTTC.

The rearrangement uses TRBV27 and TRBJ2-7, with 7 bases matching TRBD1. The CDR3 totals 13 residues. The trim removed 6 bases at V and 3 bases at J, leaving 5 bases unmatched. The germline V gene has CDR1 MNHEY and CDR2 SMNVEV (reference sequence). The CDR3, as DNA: TGTGCCAGCAGCCAGACAGGGTACTACGAGCAGTACTTC. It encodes CASSQTGYYEQYF.

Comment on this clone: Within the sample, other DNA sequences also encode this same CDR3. CDR3 residues: CASSSTSGAYEQYF. In DNA form, the CDR3 reads TGTGCCAGCAGCTCGACTAGCGGAGCCTACGAGCAGTACTTC. The V gene is TRBV7-2, the J gene TRBJ2-7; 9 bases map to TRBD2. V was pared by 4 bases and J by 2 bases, with 3 bases of the junction left unmatched. CDR3 size: 14 residues. Looked up from germline, CDR1 is SGHTA and CDR2 is FQGNSA.

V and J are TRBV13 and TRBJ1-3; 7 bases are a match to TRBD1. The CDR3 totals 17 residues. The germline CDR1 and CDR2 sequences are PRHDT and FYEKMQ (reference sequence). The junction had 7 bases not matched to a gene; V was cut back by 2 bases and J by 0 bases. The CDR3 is CASSLLSGGDSGNTIYF. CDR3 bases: TGTGCCAGCAGCTTATTGTCAGGGGGAGACTCTGGAAACACCATATATTTT.

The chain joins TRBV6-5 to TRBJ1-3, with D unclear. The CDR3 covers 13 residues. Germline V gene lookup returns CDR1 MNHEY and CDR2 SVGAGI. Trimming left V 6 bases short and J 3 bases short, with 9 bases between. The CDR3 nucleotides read TGTGCCAGCAGCATCGAGCGTGGAAACACCATATATTTT. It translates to CASSIERGNTIYF.

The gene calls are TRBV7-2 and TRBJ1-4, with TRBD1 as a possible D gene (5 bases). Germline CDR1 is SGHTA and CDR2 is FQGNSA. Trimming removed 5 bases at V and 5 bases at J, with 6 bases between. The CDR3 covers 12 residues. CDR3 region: CASSRGNEKLFF. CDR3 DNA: TGTGCCAGCAGCCGGGGGAATGAAAAACTGTTTTTT.

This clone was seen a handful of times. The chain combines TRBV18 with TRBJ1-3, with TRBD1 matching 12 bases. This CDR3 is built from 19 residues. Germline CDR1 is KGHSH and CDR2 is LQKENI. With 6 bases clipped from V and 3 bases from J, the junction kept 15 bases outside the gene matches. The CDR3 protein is CASSRRAPGTGGFGNTIYF. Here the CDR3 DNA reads TGTGCCAGCTCGCGACGGGCCCCCGGGACAGGGGGCTTTGGAAACACCATATATTTT.

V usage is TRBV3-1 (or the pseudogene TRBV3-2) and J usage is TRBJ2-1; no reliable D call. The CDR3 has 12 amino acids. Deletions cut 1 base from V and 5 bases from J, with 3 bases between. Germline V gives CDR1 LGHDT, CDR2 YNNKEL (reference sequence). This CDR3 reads CASSQVNNEQFF. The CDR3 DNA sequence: TGTGCCAGCAGCCAAGTAAACAATGAGCAGTTCTTC.

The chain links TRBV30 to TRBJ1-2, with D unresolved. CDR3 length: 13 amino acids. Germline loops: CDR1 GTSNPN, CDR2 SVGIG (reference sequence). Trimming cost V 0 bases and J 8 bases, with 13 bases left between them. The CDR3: CAWSVVFVRGYTF. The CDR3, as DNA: TGTGCCTGGAGTGTAGTCTTCGTTCGGGGCTACACCTTC.

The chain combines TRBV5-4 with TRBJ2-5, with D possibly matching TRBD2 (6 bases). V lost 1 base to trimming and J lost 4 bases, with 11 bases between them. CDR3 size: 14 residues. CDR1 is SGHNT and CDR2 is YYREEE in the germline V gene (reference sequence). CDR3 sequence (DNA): TGTGCCAGCAGCTTGATGGGGGGTCGAGAGACCCAGTACTTC. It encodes CASSLMGGRETQYF.

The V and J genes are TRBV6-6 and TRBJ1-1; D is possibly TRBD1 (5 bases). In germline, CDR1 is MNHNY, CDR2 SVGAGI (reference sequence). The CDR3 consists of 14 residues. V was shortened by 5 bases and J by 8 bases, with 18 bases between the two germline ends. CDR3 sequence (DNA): TGTGCCAGCAGTCTGGGGGGTTACGTCAACGAAGCTTTCTTT. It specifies CASSLGGYVNEAFF.

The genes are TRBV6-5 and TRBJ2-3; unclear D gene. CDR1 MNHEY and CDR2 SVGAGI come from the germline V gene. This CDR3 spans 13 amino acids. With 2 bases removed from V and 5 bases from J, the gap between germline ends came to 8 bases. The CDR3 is CASSYGRVDTQYF. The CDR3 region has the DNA TGTGCCAGCAGTTACGGCCGGGTAGATACGCAGTATTTT.

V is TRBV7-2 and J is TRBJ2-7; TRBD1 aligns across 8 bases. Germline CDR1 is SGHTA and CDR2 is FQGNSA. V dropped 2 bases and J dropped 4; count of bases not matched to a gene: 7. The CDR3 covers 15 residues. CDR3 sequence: CASSLNAGGGYEQYF. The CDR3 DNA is TGTGCCAGCAGCTTAAACGCAGGGGGCGGATACGAGCAGTACTTC.

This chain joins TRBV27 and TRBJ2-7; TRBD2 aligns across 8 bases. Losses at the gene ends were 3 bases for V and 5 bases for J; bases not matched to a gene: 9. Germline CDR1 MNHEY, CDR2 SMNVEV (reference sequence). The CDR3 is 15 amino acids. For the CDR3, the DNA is TGTGCCAGCAGTTTCCCCCGGGAGGGCCGCCACGAGCAGTACTTC. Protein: CASSFPREGRHEQYF.

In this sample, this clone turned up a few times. CDR3 nucleotides: TGTGCCAGCAGCTTAACGGGCTATGGCTACACCTTC. The encoded protein is CASSLTGYGYTF. The gene calls are TRBV13 and TRBJ1-2; D is unclear. V lost 2 bases and J lost 4, with 5 bases in between. The CDR3 sequence is 12 residues long. The germline V gene has CDR1 PRHDT and CDR2 FYEKMQ (reference sequence).